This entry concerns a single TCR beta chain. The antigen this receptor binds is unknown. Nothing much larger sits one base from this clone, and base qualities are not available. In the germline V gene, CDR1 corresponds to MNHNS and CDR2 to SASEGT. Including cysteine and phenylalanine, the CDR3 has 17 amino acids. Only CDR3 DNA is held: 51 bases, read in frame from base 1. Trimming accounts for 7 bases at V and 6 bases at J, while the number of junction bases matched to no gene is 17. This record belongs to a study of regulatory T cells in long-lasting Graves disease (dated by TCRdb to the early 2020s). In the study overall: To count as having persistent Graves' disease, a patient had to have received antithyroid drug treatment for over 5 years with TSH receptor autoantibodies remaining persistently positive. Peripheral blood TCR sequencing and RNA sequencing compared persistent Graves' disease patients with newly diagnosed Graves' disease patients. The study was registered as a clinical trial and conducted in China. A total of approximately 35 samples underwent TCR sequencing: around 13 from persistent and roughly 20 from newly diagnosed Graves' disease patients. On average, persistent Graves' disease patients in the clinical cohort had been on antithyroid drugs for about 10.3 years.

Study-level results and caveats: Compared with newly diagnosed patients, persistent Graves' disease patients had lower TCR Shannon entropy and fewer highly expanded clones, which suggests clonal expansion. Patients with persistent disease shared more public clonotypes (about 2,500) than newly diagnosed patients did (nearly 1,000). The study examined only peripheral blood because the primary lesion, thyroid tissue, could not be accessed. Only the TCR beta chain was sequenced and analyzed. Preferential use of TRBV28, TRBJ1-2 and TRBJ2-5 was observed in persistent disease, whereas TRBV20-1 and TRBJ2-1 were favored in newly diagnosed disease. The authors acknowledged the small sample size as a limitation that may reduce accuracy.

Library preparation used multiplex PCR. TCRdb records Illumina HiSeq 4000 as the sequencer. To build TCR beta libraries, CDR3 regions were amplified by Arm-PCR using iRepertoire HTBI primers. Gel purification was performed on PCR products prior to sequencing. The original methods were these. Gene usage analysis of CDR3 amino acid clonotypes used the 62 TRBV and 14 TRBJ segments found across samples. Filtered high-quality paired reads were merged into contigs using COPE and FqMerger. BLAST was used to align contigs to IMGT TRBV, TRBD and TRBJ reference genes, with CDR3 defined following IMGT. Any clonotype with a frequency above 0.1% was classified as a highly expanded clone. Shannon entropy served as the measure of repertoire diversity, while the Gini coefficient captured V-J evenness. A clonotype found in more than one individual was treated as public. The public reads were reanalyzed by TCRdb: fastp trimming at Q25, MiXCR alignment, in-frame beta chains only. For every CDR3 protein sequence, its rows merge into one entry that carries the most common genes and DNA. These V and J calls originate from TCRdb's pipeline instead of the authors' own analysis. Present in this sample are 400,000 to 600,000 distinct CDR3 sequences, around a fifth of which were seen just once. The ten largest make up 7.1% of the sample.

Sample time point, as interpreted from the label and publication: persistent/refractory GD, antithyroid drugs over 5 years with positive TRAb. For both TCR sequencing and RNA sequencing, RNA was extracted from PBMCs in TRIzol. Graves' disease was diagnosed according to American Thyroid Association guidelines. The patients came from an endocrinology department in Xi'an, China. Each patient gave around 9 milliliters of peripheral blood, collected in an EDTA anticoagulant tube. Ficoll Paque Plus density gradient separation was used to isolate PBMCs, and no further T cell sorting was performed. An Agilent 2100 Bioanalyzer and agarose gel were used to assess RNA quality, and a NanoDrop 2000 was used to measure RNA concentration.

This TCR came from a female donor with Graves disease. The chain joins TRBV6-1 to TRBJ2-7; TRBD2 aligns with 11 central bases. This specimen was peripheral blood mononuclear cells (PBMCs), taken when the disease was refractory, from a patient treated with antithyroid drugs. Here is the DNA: TGTGCCAGCACCCAAGTGGCTAGCGGGAGGCCGTGGCGCGAGCAGTACTTC. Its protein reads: CASTQVASGRPWREQYF.